These T cell receptor beta chains were read from a single sample in a study of response to subunit inactivated influenza vaccine. Each CDR3 protein is one row after TCRdb ran MiXCR on the RT-PCR reads. In the table there are some 520,000 distinct CDR3 sequences, 15% to 20% of which are singletons. Sample: CD4+ T cells sorted from PBMCs, taken roughly 24 months after vaccination. The source of these receptors is a man between 50 and 75 years old who received an inactivated influenza vaccine. CDR3s include the opening cysteine and the closing phenylalanine or tryptophan. D genes are given only for firm matches. Part of the rows lack a size; the others show once, few, many or a class for expanded clones.

few	.	TRBV6-1	TRBJ2-4	CASSDPPAKNIQYF	TGTGCCAGCAGTGATCCGCCAGCCAAAAACATTCAGTACTTC
few	TRBD1	TRBV15	TRBJ2-1	CATSAPGQGARVYNEQFF	TGTGCCACCAGCGCCCCGGGACAGGGGGCAAGAGTTTACAATGAGCAGTTCTTC
.	.	TRBV10-3	TRBJ2-3	CAITEAKILLNQKGGTDTQYF	TGTGCCATCACCGAAGCGAAAATATTACTGAACCAAAAGGGAGGCACAGATACGCAGTATTTT
few	.	TRBV9	TRBJ1-2	CASSVAVRGPGGYGYTF	TGTGCCAGCAGCGTAGCCGTTCGGGGCCCGGGGGGCTATGGCTACACCTTC
.	TRBD2	TRBV5-1	TRBJ2-2	CASSLVASGDLSTGELFF	TGCGCCAGCAGCTTGGTGGCTAGCGGGGACCTATCCACCGGGGAGCTGTTTTTT
few	.	TRBV5-6	TRBJ1-6	CASSLPEDYNSPLHF	TGTGCCAGCAGCTTACCAGAGGACTATAATTCACCCCTCCACTTT
.	TRBD2	TRBV5-1	TRBJ2-3	CASSPGTKPTDTQYF	TGCGCCAGCAGTCCCGGGACTAAGCCCACAGATACGCAGTATTTT
few	.	TRBV15	TRBJ2-2	CATSTGRRSGELFF	TGTGCCACCAGCACCGGGCGAAGATCCGGGGAGCTGTTTTTT
.	TRBD2	TRBV11-2	TRBJ2-1	CASSSPLAGPNNEQFF	TGTGCCAGCAGCTCTCCACTAGCGGGGCCTAACAATGAGCAGTTCTTC
.	TRBD1	TRBV6-1	TRBJ1-4	CASSVGQGGEKLFF	TGTGCCAGCAGTGTGGGACAGGGCGGTGAAAAACTGTTTTTT
.	TRBD1	TRBV28	TRBJ2-7	CASKITGTAYEQYF	TGTGCCAGTAAAATTACCGGGACAGCCTACGAGCAGTACTTC
many	.	TRBV6-2/TRBV6-3	TRBJ2-3	CASSLQSPGTDTQYF	TGTGCCAGCAGTCTTCAATCTCCGGGGACAGATACGCAGTATTTT
.	.	TRBV4-2	TRBJ1-6	CASSQAGSSNSPLHF	TGTGCCAGCAGCCAAGCGGGGTCGAGCAATTCACCCCTCCACTTT
.	TRBD2	TRBV4-1	TRBJ2-7	CASSVPGGTYEQYF	TGCGCCAGCAGTGTACCGGGAGGGACCTACGAGCAGTACTTC
.	.	TRBV3-1	TRBJ2-4	CASSQVRDRKNIQYF	TGTGCCAGCAGCCAGGTGCGGGACAGAAAAAACATTCAGTACTTC
many	.	TRBV2	TRBJ2-2	CASTARGNTGELFF	TGTGCCAGCACGGCCAGGGGGAACACCGGGGAGCTGTTTTTT
many	TRBD2	TRBV5-1	TRBJ2-2	CASSLASSGGNTGELFF	TGCGCCAGCAGCTTGGCATCTAGCGGGGGGAACACCGGGGAGCTGTTTTTT
many	.	TRBV14	TRBJ1-1	CASSQDRIGAFF	TGTGCCAGCAGCCAAGATAGGATAGGAGCTTTCTTT
.	.	TRBV6-2/TRBV6-3	TRBJ2-1	CASSYLAGPSNEQFF	TGTGCCAGCAGCTATCTGGCAGGGCCTAGCAATGAGCAGTTCTTC
many	.	TRBV7-8	TRBJ1-5	CASSLASRGYNQPQHF	TGTGCCAGCAGCTTAGCCTCACGGGGATACAATCAGCCCCAGCATTTT
.	TRBD1	TRBV5-1	TRBJ2-3	CASSADRVADTQYF	TGCGCCAGCAGCGCGGACAGGGTAGCAGATACGCAGTATTTT
.	.	TRBV7-2	TRBJ1-3	CASSLDYGNTIYF	TGTGCCAGCAGCTTAGATTATGGAAACACCATATATTTT
.	.	TRBV3-1	TRBJ2-2	CASSQLRQNTGELFF	TGTGCCAGCAGCCAGCTTAGACAGAACACCGGGGAGCTGTTTTTT
few	TRBD1	TRBV7-9	TRBJ1-1	CASRAGTGGGYTEAFF	TGTGCCAGCAGGGCCGGGACAGGGGGCGGTTACACTGAAGCTTTCTTT
.	.	TRBV20-1	TRBJ2-3	CSASSLPGTSTDTQYF	TGCAGTGCTAGCTCTCTGCCAGGCACTAGCACAGATACGCAGTATTTT
.	TRBD2	TRBV12-3/TRBV12-4	TRBJ2-1	CASILAVSSYNEQFF	TGTGCCAGCATACTAGCGGTGAGCTCCTACAATGAGCAGTTCTTC
.	TRBD2	TRBV3-1	TRBJ2-1	CASSQDASGGQFF	TGTGCCAGCAGCCAAGACGCCAGCGGGGGCCAGTTCTTC
many	.	TRBV3-1	TRBJ1-6	CASSQLQGNSPLHF	TGTGCCAGCAGCCAACTACAGGGTAATTCACCCCTCCACTTT
few	.	TRBV2	TRBJ1-2	CASKEGTSNYGYTF	TGTGCCAGCAAGGAGGGGACCTCTAACTATGGCTACACCTTC
.	TRBD1	TRBV3-1	TRBJ2-7	CASSQDLRQGGEQYF	TGTGCCAGCAGCCAAGATTTAAGACAGGGGGGCGAGCAGTACTTC
.	TRBD2	TRBV20-1	TRBJ2-1	CSASGGAGVEQFF	TGCAGTGCCAGCGGGGGGGCCGGCGTCGAGCAGTTCTTC
.	.	TRBV18	TRBJ2-5	CASSRRLASGQETQYF	TGTGCCAGCTCCCGGAGGTTGGCGTCGGGCCAAGAGACCCAGTACTTC
.	TRBD1	TRBV14	TRBJ2-7	CASSYGQGDSQYF	TGTGCCAGCAGCTACGGACAGGGGGACTCGCAGTACTTC
.	.	TRBV5-1	TRBJ1-1	CASSLGRRSMNTEAFF	TGCGCCAGCAGCTTGGGGCGGAGATCGATGAACACTGAAGCTTTCTTT
many	TRBD2	TRBV11-2	TRBJ2-1	CASSVDSTSGVSSYNEQFF	TGTGCCAGCAGCGTCGATTCGACTAGCGGGGTGAGCTCCTACAATGAGCAGTTCTTC
.	TRBD2	TRBV20-1	TRBJ2-7	CSATGLAGDSYEQYF	TGCAGTGCTACGGGACTAGCGGGAGACTCCTACGAGCAGTACTTC
.	TRBD2	TRBV7-3	TRBJ2-3	CASSSRGGANTQYF	TGTGCCAGCAGCTCCCGGGGAGGGGCAAATACGCAGTATTTT
few	TRBD1	TRBV3-1	TRBJ1-5	CASSLGTGLGPQHF	TGTGCCAGCAGCCTTGGGACAGGGCTGGGGCCCCAGCATTTT
.	.	TRBV18	TRBJ2-4	CASSPGTGELQYF	TGTGCCAGCTCACCCGGGACGGGCGAGCTTCAGTACTTC
.	TRBD2	TRBV4-2	TRBJ2-3	CASSRRAGLAGLKPSTDTQYF	TGTGCCAGCAGCCGCAGGGCGGGGTTAGCGGGACTGAAACCTAGCACAGATACGCAGTATTTT
many	TRBD2	TRBV20-1	TRBJ2-7	CSASPQRGPLEQYF	TGCAGTGCTAGCCCCCAGCGGGGGCCTCTCGAGCAGTACTTC
few	TRBD2	TRBV10-2	TRBJ2-2	CASRGGSGGFNTGELFF	TGCGCCAGCAGGGGGGGAAGCGGGGGGTTCAACACCGGGGAGCTGTTTTTT
few	TRBD2	TRBV24-1	TRBJ2-5	CATSVRGAPETQYF	TGTGCCACCAGTGTGCGGGGGGCCCCGGAGACCCAGTACTTC
.	.	TRBV7-2	TRBJ2-2	CASSFRGGPYTGELFF	TGTGCCAGCAGCTTTCGCGGGGGCCCCTACACCGGGGAGCTGTTTTTT
many	.	TRBV6-1	TRBJ1-3	CASRRLSSGNTIYF	TGTGCCAGCAGACGGCTCAGCTCTGGAAACACCATATATTTT
many	.	TRBV15	TRBJ1-5	CATSRDIVGQPQHF	TGTGCCACCAGCAGAGATATCGTCGGCCAGCCCCAGCATTTT
few	.	TRBV10-1	TRBJ2-7	CASSDTTDRSYEQYF	TGCGCCAGCAGTGATACCACAGACCGATCCTACGAGCAGTACTTC
.	.	TRBV18	TRBJ1-1	CASSPSEQLGSEAFF	TGTGCCAGCTCACCATCGGAACAGCTGGGGTCTGAAGCTTTCTTT
.	TRBD2	TRBV15	TRBJ2-7	CATSSRKLAGGPDEQYF	TGTGCCACCAGCAGCCGAAAGCTAGCGGGAGGGCCCGACGAGCAGTACTTC
few	.	TRBV7-2	TRBJ2-5	CASSLAWAQYF	TGTGCCAGCAGCTTAGCGTGGGCCCAGTACTTC
few	.	TRBV20-1	TRBJ1-3	CSALSNGNTIYF	TGCAGTGCTCTCTCCAATGGAAACACCATATATTTT
.	TRBD1	TRBV20-1	TRBJ2-7	CRPGQGNEQYF	TGCAGACCGGGACAGGGTAACGAGCAGTACTTC
.	.	TRBV5-6	TRBJ2-2	CASRSTGRSAGELFF	TGTGCCAGCAGGTCGACAGGGAGGTCAGCCGGGGAGCTGTTTTTT
many	.	TRBV29-1	TRBJ1-4	CSVLESELFF	TGCAGCGTTCTGGAGAGTGAGTTGTTTTTT
many	.	TRBV27	TRBJ2-7	CASSTGHSYEQYF	TGTGCCAGCAGTACCGGACATTCCTACGAGCAGTACTTC
.	.	TRBV3-1	TRBJ1-2	CASSQGYQVKGHGYTF	TGTGCCAGCAGCCAAGGCTACCAGGTGAAAGGCCATGGCTACACCTTC
.	.	TRBV28	TRBJ2-7	CASRDYIVSYEQYF	TGTGCCAGCAGAGATTACATAGTCTCCTACGAGCAGTACTTC
.	TRBD2	TRBV7-8	TRBJ2-1	CASSQLAGDYNEQFF	TGTGCCAGCAGCCAACTAGCGGGGGACTACAATGAGCAGTTCTTC
.	.	TRBV12-3/TRBV12-4	TRBJ1-5	CASTLGFSSNQPQHF	TGTGCCAGCACCCTTGGCTTCAGCTCCAATCAGCCCCAGCATTTT